Below, 24 T cell receptor beta chains from the same sample are listed, as sequenced in a study of cytomegalovirus exposure and HLA in healthy donors (dated by TCRdb to about 2017). To prepare the library, the immunoSEQ multiplex PCR assay was applied. A mixture of 60 forward primers for TCR Vbeta segments and 13 reverse primers for TCR Jbeta segments was used in the multiplex PCR. What TCRdb holds here is the immuneACCESS table cut down to in-frame rearrangements. Part of the clones is not present; checked against another copy, under half of the missing clones reflect an unresolved V gene, and the others are unexplained. This sample lists around 130,000 clones; about 81% were detected once. Clones ranked in the top ten supply roughly 3% of the sample. Sequencing was done on a sample of PBMCs. These receptor sequences come from a woman in her thirties or forties in good health and CMV-seropositive.

The chain recombines TRBV25-1 with TRBJ2-7, with TRBD1 identical over 8 bases. This CDR3 comprises 16 residues. V was clipped by 7 bases and J by 4 bases; unmatched bases: 15. Germline-derived CDR1 and CDR2 are MGHDK and SYGVNS. CDR3 nucleotide sequence: TGTGCCAGCACCTCTAGGGGGCAGGGGGCAGTTTACGAGCAGTACTTC. Protein sequence: CASTSRGQGAVYEQYF.

CDR3 sequence (DNA): TGTGCCAGCAGCGCTTCCGGGACAGGGGGCTCAAGCTCCTACAATGAGCAGTTCTTC. Its translation is CASSASGTGGSSSYNEQFF. The chain has TRBV9 and TRBJ2-1; 12 nucleotides align to TRBD1. The CDR3 has 19 amino acids. Looked up from germline, CDR1 is SGDLS and CDR2 is YYNGEE. Trimming removed 3 bases from V and 0 bases from J; junction bases left unmatched: 10.

V is TRBV28 and J is TRBJ2-5, with TRBD1 as a possible D gene (6 bases). CDR1 is MDHEN, CDR2 SYDVKM, per germline. The CDR3 is 16 residues long. V gave up 1 base and J gave up 6 bases, with 18 bases separating them. The CDR3 nucleotides read TGTGCCAGCAGTTTATACCTGGGCAGCCAGGGGAAGACCCAGTACTTC. Its translation: CASSLYLGSQGKTQYF. The full variable domain, its missing parts supplied by reference TRBV28 and TRBJ2-5, is DVKVTQSSRYLVKRTGEKVFLECVQDMDHENMFWYRQDPGLGLRLIYFSYDVKMKEKGDIPEGYSVSREKKERFSLILESASTNQTSMYLCASSLYLGSQGKTQYFGPGTRLLVL.

V and J are TRBV7-9 and TRBJ2-7; 10 bases line up with TRBD1. The CDR3 spans 15 residues. Germline V gene lookup returns CDR1 SEHNR and CDR2 FQNEAQ (reference sequence). V shed 5 bases, J shed 5 bases, and the junction held 9 bases outside the gene matches. Here the CDR3 reads CASSPAGTGVDEQYF. The CDR3 region has the DNA TGTGCCAGCAGCCCAGCGGGGACAGGGGTAGACGAGCAGTACTTC.

CDR3 region: CASSVQATYGYTF. DNA for the CDR3: TGTGCCAGCAGTGTACAGGCGACCTATGGCTACACCTTC. The V call is TRBV28, the J call TRBJ1-2; a weak D match, TRBD1 (5 bases). This CDR3 is 13 amino acids long. Trimming took 5 bases from V and 4 from J, leaving 11 bases between them. Germline V gives CDR1 MDHEN, CDR2 SYDVKM.

This chain joins TRBV11-2 and TRBJ2-6, with 9 bases lining up with TRBD2. CDR1 and CDR2 from the germline V gene are SGHAT and FQNNGV. This CDR3 spans 19 amino acids. With 2 bases clipped from V and 2 bases from J, the junction kept 10 bases outside the gene matches. Here the CDR3 reads CASSLPTSGAPTGANVLTF. In nucleotides, the CDR3 is TGTGCCAGCAGCTTACCGACTAGCGGAGCCCCCACTGGGGCCAACGTCCTGACTTTC.

The chain recombines TRBV4-3 with TRBJ1-2, with D possibly TRBD1 on 5 matching bases. CDR3 length equals 14 residues. Deletions cut 0 bases from V and 4 bases from J, with 9 bases between. The V gene's germline CDR1 is LGHNA and CDR2 YSLEER. The CDR3 coding sequence is TGCGCCAGCAGCCAAGATTCGGGGGTCTATGGCTACACCTTC. It yields the protein CASSQDSGVYGYTF.

This clone was seen a single time. This sequence joins TRBV7-9 and TRBJ1-2, with 9 positions matching TRBD1. Germline CDR1 SEHNR, CDR2 FQNEAQ (reference sequence). V lost 2 bases, J lost 7 bases, and 14 bases stayed unmatched. This CDR3 contains 17 residues. The CDR3, as DNA: TGTGCCAGCAGCTTAATACCCGGGACAGGGTCTGAACCTGGCTACACCTTC. Protein: CASSLIPGTGSEPGYTF.

The chain couples TRBV30 to TRBJ2-7; 9 nucleotides align to TRBD1. CDR3 length: 13 residues. The trim removed 5 bases at V and 3 bases at J, leaving 5 bases unmatched. The germline V gene has CDR1 GTSNPN and CDR2 SVGIG (reference sequence). The CDR3: CAWARDRVYEQYF. For the CDR3, the DNA is TGTGCCTGGGCCCGGGACAGGGTCTACGAGCAGTACTTC. Supplemented by reference TRBV30 and TRBJ2-7, the full variable domain reads SQTIHQWPATLVQPVGSPLSLECTVEGTSNPNLYWYRQAAGRGLQLLFYSVGIGQISSEVPQNLSASRPQDRQFILSSKKLLLSDSGFYLCAWARDRVYEQYFGPGTRLTVT.

The rearrangement joins TRBV27 to TRBJ2-1; tentative D call: TRBD1 (6 bases). The germline V gene has CDR1 MNHEY and CDR2 SMNVEV (reference sequence). CDR3 length: 15 amino acids. The V end was cut by 2 bases, the J end by 0 bases, with 8 bases between. The chain's CDR3 is CASSLIGGSYNEQFF. The CDR3 region has the DNA TGTGCCAGCAGTTTAATAGGGGGCTCCTACAATGAGCAGTTCTTC.

The chain couples TRBV13 to TRBJ2-7; 8 nucleotides line up with TRBD1. Trimming took 4 bases from V and 1 from J; bases not matched to a gene: 3. The CDR3 runs 14 residues. Per germline, CDR1 PRHDT and CDR2 FYEKMQ (reference sequence). The CDR3 DNA follows: TGTGCCAGCAGCTCCGACAGGGGATCCTACGAGCAGTACTTC. This gives the protein CASSSDRGSYEQYF.

The V and J genes are TRBV30 and TRBJ1-1; D possibly corresponds to TRBD1 (5 bases). The CDR3 covers 13 residues. CDR1 is GTSNPN and CDR2 is SVGIG in the germline V gene (reference sequence). V was pared by 2 bases and J by 3 bases, with 10 bases between. The CDR3 nucleotides are TGTGCCTGGAGTCATACAGGTTACACTGAAGCTTTCTTT. Protein: CAWSHTGYTEAFF.

V and J are TRBV9 and TRBJ2-3; 11 nucleotides match TRBD2. After removal of 4 bases from V and 2 bases from J, the junction contained 6 bases not matched to a gene. CDR3 length: 16 amino acids. The V gene's germline CDR1 is SGDLS and CDR2 YYNGEE. In DNA, the CDR3 is TGTGCCAGCAGCTTAGCGGGGGGGGGAACCACAGATACGCAGTATTTT. As protein: CASSLAGGGTTDTQYF.

The chain is built from TRBV29-1 and TRBJ1-2, with a possible D match to TRBD1 (6 bases). Germline CDR1 reads SQVTM; CDR2 reads ANQGSEA. The CDR3 loop spans 12 amino acids. V lost 6 bases to trimming and J lost 4 bases, with 12 bases between them. CDR3 in DNA: TGCAGCGTGGGAGAGGACAGCTATGGCTACACCTTC. Translating it yields CSVGEDSYGYTF.

There are a few counts of this clone. V gene TRBV7-2 combines with J gene TRBJ2-1; the D gene is possibly TRBD2 (5 bases). The CDR3 runs to 17 residues. Germline V gene data show CDR1 as SGHTA and CDR2 as FQGNSA. V lost 1 base, J lost 1 base, and 14 bases lay in between. CDR3: CASSLDMRVASYNEQFF. The CDR3 DNA sequence: TGTGCCAGCAGCTTAGACATGAGGGTTGCTTCCTACAATGAGCAGTTCTTC.

The V gene is TRBV5-6, the J gene TRBJ2-7, with a possible D match to TRBD1 (6 bases). Per germline, CDR1 SGHDT and CDR2 YYEEEE. The CDR3 loop spans 17 amino acids. V was cut by 0 bases and J by 6 bases, with 22 bases left in between. The CDR3 nucleotides read TGTGCCAGCAGCTTGGACCCCTTCGCAGGGGCGACCATCGAGCAGTACTTC. Translation gives CASSLDPFAGATIEQYF.

This chain uses TRBV28 with TRBJ2-1; weak D call: TRBD1 (6 bases). Germline V gene lookup returns CDR1 MDHEN and CDR2 SYDVKM. This CDR3 comprises 16 residues. Trimming shortened V by 1 base and J by 0 bases, and 10 bases separated the two germline ends. The CDR3 reads CASSLFTGSSYNEQFF. The CDR3 bases are TGTGCCAGCAGTTTATTTACAGGGAGCTCCTACAATGAGCAGTTCTTC.

The chain is built from TRBV7-9 and TRBJ2-1, with 8 nucleotides matching TRBD1. The V and J ends lost 5 bases and 6 bases, in that order; junction bases with no gene match: 12. CDR1 is SEHNR and CDR2 is FQNEAQ in the germline V gene (reference sequence). The CDR3 sequence is 16 residues long. CDR3 protein: CASSPGPGQAFNEQFF. CDR3 DNA sequence: TGTGCCAGCAGCCCCGGCCCGGGACAGGCTTTCAATGAGCAGTTCTTC.

The chain combines TRBV7-8 with TRBJ1-5, with D perhaps matching TRBD1 (6 bases). Looked up from germline, CDR1 is SGHVS and CDR2 is FQNEAQ. This CDR3 comprises 19 residues. Trimming removed 0 bases from V and 6 bases from J, with 24 bases in between. The CDR3 DNA reads as TGTGCCAGCAGCTTAGCGGCGGGGGCGCGGGCCGCCTCAGGTCAGCCCCAGCATTTT. Translated, it gives CASSLAAGARAASGQPQHF. Based on the CDR3 plus reference TRBV7-8 and TRBJ1-5, the full variable domain is GAGVSQSPRYKVAKRGQDVALRCDPISGHVSLFWYQQALGQGPEFLTYFQNEAQLDKSGLPSDRFFAERPEGSVSTLKIQRTQQEDSAVYLCASSLAAGARAASGQPQHFGDGTRLSIL.

This clone was detected only once. The chain has TRBV2 and TRBJ1-2; 7 bases are a match to TRBD1. The V segment lost 11 bases and the J segment 5 bases; nucleotides outside the gene matches: 11. Germline-derived CDR1 and CDR2 are SNHLY and FYNNEI. The CDR3 is 13 residues long. The CDR3 DNA follows: TGTGCCCCCCAGGGAACAGGGGCGTATGGCTACACCTTC. Translated, it gives CAPQGTGAYGYTF.

This rearrangement joins TRBV27 to TRBJ2-4; 10 bases match TRBD2. Germline V CDR1 and CDR2: MNHEY, SMNVEV (reference sequence). This CDR3 has 16 amino acids. V was clipped by 8 bases and J by 2 bases; unmatched bases: 9. The CDR3 DNA follows: TGTGCCAGCGGCCCTTTGACTAGCGGGCCCAAAAACATTCAGTACTTC. Its protein product is CASGPLTSGPKNIQYF.

The genes are TRBV2 and TRBJ2-5; 7 bases align to TRBD2. Trimming removed 3 bases from V and 5 bases from J; junction bases left unmatched: 12. Germline V gene sequence: CDR1 SNHLY, CDR2 FYNNEI. This CDR3 has 16 amino acids. CDR3 in amino acids: CASSEVGAGVSETQYF. The CDR3, as DNA: TGTGCCAGCAGTGAGGTCGGGGCGGGGGTGTCTGAGACCCAGTACTTC.

CDR3 nucleotide sequence: TGTGCCAGCAGTAGGACGACAGGGAGCAATCAGCCCCAGCATTTT. It yields the protein CASSRTTGSNQPQHF. This chain uses TRBV6-5 with TRBJ1-5; TRBD1 agrees at 7 bases. J lost 1 base, V lost 5 bases, and 5 bases had no gene match. CDR1 is MNHEY and CDR2 is SVGAGI in the germline V gene. This CDR3 comprises 15 residues.

V is TRBV10-3 and J is TRBJ2-5; 9 bases are shared with TRBD2. Trimming took 6 bases from V and 1 from J; bases not matched to a gene: 6. Germline values: CDR1 ENHRY, CDR2 SYGVKD. CDR3 length: 15 amino acids. The CDR3 sequence: CAIRRLADSQETQYF. In DNA, the CDR3 is TGTGCCATCAGACGACTAGCGGATAGCCAAGAGACCCAGTACTTC.